The 18 T cell receptor beta chains below were found in one sample sequenced in a study of regulatory T cells in long-lasting Graves disease. Regarding time point: newly diagnosed GD, antithyroid drugs for less than 3 months. PBMC-extracted RNA yielded the TCR library. To make TCR beta libraries, researchers used iRepertoire HTBI primers and Arm-PCR of CDR3 regions. Via MiXCR, TCRdb re-called the multiplex PCR reads, giving one row per CDR3 protein. The table records 500,000 or so distinct CDR3 sequences, about 16% of them present only once. This same sample was also taken into another study, of T cells in Graves' hyperthyroidism and ophthalmopathy.

The sample here was peripheral blood mononuclear cells (PBMCs), taken at new diagnosis, from a patient treated with antithyroid drugs. The source of these receptors is a woman aged 35-65 years with Graves disease.

A note on this clonotype: The junction and the germline gene differ at one end; a read error may be behind it. This chain uses TRBV19 with TRBJ1-2; D perhaps matches TRBD1 (5 bases). CDR1 is LNHDA and CDR2 is SQIVND in the germline V gene (reference sequence). CDR3 length: 13 amino acids. CDR3 nucleotides: TGTGCCAGCGGACGGGGAGGGGAGCGTGGCCACACCTTC. Its protein product is CASGRGGERGHTF. The whole variable domain, filled in from reference TRBV19 and TRBJ1-2, reads DGGITQSPKYLFRKEGQNVTLSCEQNLNHDAMYWYRQDPGQGLRLIYYSQIVNDFQKGDIAEGYSVSREKKESFPLTVTSAQKNPTAFYLCASGRGGERGHTFGSGTRLTVV.

Ten or more counts support this clonotype. The chain uses TRBV10-3 and TRBJ1-5, with 8 nucleotides matching TRBD1. Germline assignment: CDR1 ENHRY and CDR2 SYGVKD. V shed 0 bases, J shed 2 bases, and the junction held 6 bases outside the gene matches. This CDR3 has 17 residues. DNA of the CDR3: TGTGCCATCAGTGAGTCCCGGACAGGGTCGGGCAATCAGCCCCAGCATTTT. Translating it yields CAISESRTGSGNQPQHF.

The CDR3 DNA reads as TGCGCCAGCAGCCCGAAGGACTCACCTAATCAGCCCCAGCATTTT. Its translation: CASSPKDSPNQPQHF. V gene TRBV4-1 combines with J gene TRBJ1-5; the D is unclear. There are 15 residues in the CDR3. The V end lost 4 bases, the J end lost 4 bases, and 14 bases lay between the germline ends. CDR1 and CDR2 (germline): MGHRA, YSYEKL.

This rearrangement joins TRBV27 to TRBJ2-7; D ambiguous. The CDR3 loop spans 12 amino acids. The V end was cut by 6 bases, the J end by 1 base, with 7 bases between. Looked up from germline, CDR1 is MNHEY and CDR2 is SMNVEV (reference sequence). CDR3 sequence: CASSSQSYEQYF. DNA for the CDR3: TGTGCCAGCAGCTCCCAGTCCTACGAGCAGTACTTC.

This clonotype occurred many times. The J gene is TRBJ2-1, the V gene TRBV5-5; D unresolved. The CDR3 runs 14 residues. CDR1 and CDR2 (germline): SGHKS, YYEKEE (reference sequence). V was pared by 4 bases and J by 7 bases, with 15 bases between. CDR3 DNA sequence: TGTGCCAGCAGCATCGAGACTGACCGAAATGAGCAGTTCTTC. It is translated as CASSIETDRNEQFF.

In its sample, this clonotype was seen many times. This chain connects TRBV2 to TRBJ1-5; 9 nucleotides match TRBD1. Germline V gives CDR1 SNHLY, CDR2 FYNNEI. The length of the CDR3 is 13 residues. Unmatched junction bases numbered 3, after V lost 6 bases and J lost 6 bases. This chain's CDR3 is CASRGQGSQPQHF. For the CDR3, the DNA is TGTGCCAGCAGGGGACAGGGAAGTCAGCCCCAGCATTTT. The full variable domain, with the rest looked up from reference TRBV2 and TRBJ1-5, is EPEVTQTPSHQVTQMGQEVILRCVPISNHLYFYWYRQILGQKVEFLVSFYNNEISEKSEIFDDQFSVERPDGSNFTLKIRSTKLEDSAMYFCASRGQGSQPQHFGDGTRLSIL.

This clonotype was observed at least ten times. The rearrangement joins TRBV5-4 to TRBJ2-7; TRBD2 matches 14 bases. CDR1 is SGHNT, CDR2 YYREEE, per germline (reference sequence). V shed 4 bases and J 5 bases; nucleotides not matched to a gene: 11. The CDR3 is 17 residues long. CDR3 residues: CASSPAGLAGGNHEQYF. The CDR3 DNA sequence: TGTGCCAGCAGCCCGGCAGGACTAGCGGGGGGAAATCACGAGCAGTACTTC. Complete variable domain (other parts from reference TRBV5-4 and TRBJ2-7): ETGVTQSPTHLIKTRGQQVTLRCSSQSGHNTVSWYQQALGQGPQFIFQYYREEENGRGNFPPRFSGLQFPNYSSELNVNALELDDSALYLCASSPAGLAGGNHEQYFGPGTRLTVT.

This chain uses TRBV5-6 with TRBJ2-5; 8 bases are a match to TRBD2. Trimming at V came to 0 bases and at J to 2 bases, leaving 9 bases not matched to a gene. CDR1 and CDR2 from the germline V gene are SGHDT and YYEEEE. The CDR3 runs 17 residues. The CDR3 nucleotides are TGTGCCAGCAGCTTGGGGGAAAGGCGGGGGGTTCAAGAGACCCAGTACTTC. As protein: CASSLGERRGVQETQYF.

Ten or more counts support this clonotype. V is TRBV3-1 and J is TRBJ1-2; a weak D match, TRBD1 (5 bases). V lost 0 bases, J lost 5 bases, and 13 bases lay in between. The CDR3 contains 15 residues. Looked up from germline, CDR1 is LGHDT and CDR2 is YNNKEL (reference sequence). CDR3 in amino acids: CASSQDARERYGYTF. For the CDR3, the DNA is TGTGCCAGCAGCCAAGACGCCAGGGAACGATATGGCTACACCTTC.

The chain couples TRBV3-1 to TRBJ1-3; D ambiguous. V was clipped by 1 base and J by 0 bases, with 13 bases between them. There are 17 residues in the CDR3. Per germline, CDR1 LGHDT and CDR2 YNNKEL (reference sequence). The CDR3 here is CASSQVARMSSGNTIYF. Here the CDR3 DNA reads TGTGCCAGCAGCCAAGTAGCTCGGATGAGCTCTGGAAACACCATATATTTT.

The rearrangement uses TRBV3-1 and TRBJ2-6; unclear D gene. Germline values: CDR1 LGHDT, CDR2 YNNKEL (reference sequence). The length of the CDR3 is 18 residues. V was clipped by 1 base and J by 4 bases, with 17 bases between them. In DNA form, the CDR3 reads TGTGCCAGCAGCCAAGCTCTGTTCAGTTCTAGGGGGGCCAACGTCCTGACTTTC. Translating gives CASSQALFSSRGANVLTF.

This clonotype was seen at least ten times. This rearrangement joins TRBV5-1 to TRBJ1-2; 7 nucleotides agree with TRBD1. CDR3 length: 16 residues. The V and J ends lost 0 bases and 3 bases, in that order; junction bases with no gene match: 8. CDR1 and CDR2 (germline): SGHRS, YFSETQ. This CDR3 reads CASSLEFGTADYGYTF. CDR3 sequence (DNA): TGCGCCAGCAGCTTGGAATTCGGGACAGCGGACTATGGCTACACCTTC.

This clonotype was picked up many times. The chain has TRBV18 and TRBJ1-4; D perhaps matches TRBD1 (5 bases). The V and J ends lost 3 bases and 0 bases respectively, with 11 bases between them. Germline CDR1 is KGHSH and CDR2 is LQKENI. The CDR3 is 16 residues long. Here the CDR3 reads CASSPGTLATNEKLFF. CDR3 bases: TGTGCCAGCTCACCGGGGACCCTTGCAACTAATGAAAAACTGTTTTTT.

This clonotype was picked up many times. The DNA for the CDR3 is TGCAGTGTGGTGGACAGGAATAATGAAAAACTGTTTTTT. It translates to CSVVDRNNEKLFF. This rearrangement joins TRBV29-1 to TRBJ1-4; 7 nucleotides line up with TRBD1. Germline V lookup: CDR1 SQVTM, CDR2 ANQGSEA. The CDR3 runs 13 residues. Full variable domain (rest looked up from reference TRBV29-1 and TRBJ1-4): SAVISQKPSRDICQRGTSLTIQCQVDSQVTMMFWYRQQPGQSLTLIATANQGSEATYESGFVIDKFPISRPNLTFSTLTVSNMSPEDSSIYLCSVVDRNNEKLFFGSGTQLSVL.

This clonotype appeared many times. This chain links TRBV6-1 with TRBJ1-1, with D unresolved. Germline assignment: CDR1 MNHNS and CDR2 SASEGT. Trimming cost V 1 base and J 8 bases, with 11 bases left between them. This CDR3 has 13 amino acids. The chain's CDR3 is CASSEGVWGEAFF. CDR3 DNA: TGTGCCAGCAGTGAAGGGGTATGGGGAGAAGCTTTCTTT.

This clonotype was seen at least ten times. The V and J genes are TRBV12-3 or TRBV12-4 and TRBJ1-2; a possible D gene is TRBD1 (5 bases). The length of the CDR3 is 14 residues. Deletions cut 5 bases from V and 8 bases from J, with 18 bases between. In nucleotides, the CDR3 is TGTGCCAGCAGTCACACCCCGCCCGGGGGAGGCTACACCTTC. This sequence encodes CASSHTPPGGGYTF.

This clonotype came up many times. The V call is TRBV20-1, the J call TRBJ1-1, with D unclear. CDR1 is DFQATT, CDR2 SNEGSKA, per germline (reference sequence). The CDR3 is 13 residues long. CDR3 region: CSSKDLGDTEAFF. The DNA of the CDR3 is TGCAGCTCGAAGGATCTTGGGGACACTGAAGCTTTCTTT.

This chain links TRBV7-6 with TRBJ2-7; tentatively, D is TRBD2 (5 bases). Per germline, CDR1 SGHVS and CDR2 FNYEAQ. This CDR3 contains 13 residues. Trimming removed 5 bases from V and 5 bases from J, with 13 bases in between. In DNA form, the CDR3 reads TGTGCCAGCAGCGGAGGACGCGGCGACGAGCAGTACTTC. Amino acid sequence: CASSGGRGDEQYF.